This passage covers 12 T cell receptor beta chains from one sample sequenced in a study of blood T cell repertoires in COVID-19. Clones were read by immunoSEQ multiplex PCR, and TCRdb kept only the in-frame ones, dropping some. Altogether 200,000 or so clones are present, 80% being singletons, with the ten largest covering 5.1%. What was sequenced was peripheral blood. Receptor source: a human donor in a cohort sampled during active COVID-19.

The chain recombines TRBV7-6 with TRBJ2-3; 13 bases agree with TRBD2. The CDR3 consists of 16 residues. The germline gives CDR1 SGHVS, CDR2 FNYEAQ. With 5 bases clipped from V and 4 bases from J, the junction kept 6 bases outside the gene matches. CDR3 residues: CASSRRLAGGPDTQYF. CDR3 bases: TGTGCCAGCAGCCGACGACTAGCGGGAGGCCCAGATACGCAGTATTTT.

This clone was counted a few times. The J gene is TRBJ2-2, the V gene TRBV2; tentative D call: TRBD1 (6 bases). Trimming removed 8 bases at V and 8 bases at J, with 12 bases between. This CDR3 comprises 12 residues. CDR1 is SNHLY and CDR2 is FYNNEI in the germline V gene. The CDR3 sequence: CASSRGRGELFF. The DNA of the CDR3 is TGTGCCAGCTCCAGGGGTCGGGGGGAGCTGTTTTTT. Full variable domain (outside the CDR3, taken from reference TRBV2 and TRBJ2-2): EPEVTQTPSHQVTQMGQEVILRCVPISNHLYFYWYRQILGQKVEFLVSFYNNEISEKSEIFDDQFSVERPDGSNFTLKIRSTKLEDSAMYFCASSRGRGELFFGEGSRLTVL.

J is TRBJ2-1 and V is TRBV7-8; 9 bases line up with TRBD2. The V gene's germline CDR1 is SGHVS and CDR2 FQNEAQ. The CDR3 is 14 residues long. Trimming cost V 3 bases and J 7 bases; bases outside gene matches: 4. DNA of the CDR3: TGTGCCAGCAGCTTCGCGGGAGGGCGGAATGAGCAGTTCTTC. This translates into CASSFAGGRNEQFF. Combining the CDR3 with reference TRBV7-8 and TRBJ2-1 gives the whole variable domain GAGVSQSPRYKVAKRGQDVALRCDPISGHVSLFWYQQALGQGPEFLTYFQNEAQLDKSGLPSDRFFAERPEGSVSTLKIQRTQQEDSAVYLCASSFAGGRNEQFFGPGTRLTVL.

V usage is TRBV5-1 and J usage is TRBJ1-6, with TRBD1 as a possible D gene (5 bases). The germline gives CDR1 SGHRS, CDR2 YFSETQ. V dropped 4 bases and J dropped 2 bases, with 10 bases sitting between them. The CDR3 spans 15 residues. The chain's CDR3 is CASSGEQAYNSPLHF. As DNA, the CDR3 is TGCGCCAGCAGCGGGGAACAGGCCTATAATTCACCCCTCCACTTT.

The J gene is TRBJ2-1, the V gene TRBV3-1 (or the pseudogene TRBV3-2), with 12 positions matching TRBD2. V was pared by 0 bases and J by 3 bases, with 0 bases of the junction left unmatched. Germline lookup yields CDR1 LGHDT and CDR2 YNNKEL (reference sequence). The CDR3 sequence is 16 residues long. The CDR3 DNA is TGTGCCAGCAGCCAAGAGACTAGCGGGAGCTACAATGAGCAGTTCTTC. This sequence encodes CASSQETSGSYNEQFF.

CDR3 residues: CASRTTGGVYGYTF. The CDR3 bases are TGTGCCAGCAGAACGACAGGGGGCGTCTATGGCTACACCTTC. The chain has TRBV5-4 and TRBJ1-2; 10 bases agree with TRBD1. The CDR3 length is 14 residues. Germline V lookup: CDR1 SGHNT, CDR2 YYREEE (reference sequence). Trimming cost V 5 bases and J 4 bases; bases outside gene matches: 5.

This clone is deemed medium-sized (0.01 to 0.1%). This chain joins TRBV5-6 and TRBJ1-5, with TRBD1 as a possible D gene (5 bases). V was shortened by 7 bases and J by 1 base, with 15 bases between the two germline ends. The CDR3 runs 15 residues. Germline V gives CDR1 SGHDT, CDR2 YYEEEE. For the CDR3, the DNA is TGTGCCAGCGCCGTGGGGCCTTGGAGCAATCAGCCCCAGCATTTT. Translating it yields CASAVGPWSNQPQHF.

The V gene is TRBV5-4, the J gene TRBJ2-7; 10 nucleotides agree with TRBD2. From germline, CDR1 is SGHNT and CDR2 YYREEE (reference sequence). Trimming at V came to 5 bases and at J to 0 bases, leaving 5 bases not matched to a gene. The CDR3 contains 15 residues. The CDR3 loop is CASSSPSGSSYEQYF. DNA for the CDR3: TGTGCCAGCAGTTCCCCTAGCGGGAGCTCCTACGAGCAGTACTTC.

This clone occurred a few times. The rearrangement links TRBV3-1 (or the pseudogene TRBV3-2) to TRBJ1-1; 10 bases are shared with TRBD1. The CDR3 is 13 residues long. J lost 10 bases, V lost 1 base, and 3 bases had no gene match. The germline gives CDR1 LGHDT, CDR2 YNNKEL (reference sequence). The CDR3 loop is CASSQAWDRGAFF. The CDR3 nucleotides are TGTGCCAGCAGCCAAGCTTGGGACAGGGGAGCTTTCTTT.

This clone has a single count. The J gene is TRBJ2-1, the V gene TRBV5-6, with D possibly being TRBD1 (7 bases). Germline-derived CDR1 and CDR2 are SGHDT and YYEEEE. V lost 0 bases, J lost 9 bases, and 16 bases lay in between. CDR3 length: 15 residues. The CDR3 DNA follows: TGTGCCAGCAGCTTGGAGTCAGGGGGGAAGGGTGAGCAGTTCTTC. Translating it yields CASSLESGGKGEQFF.

This clone is a singleton in its sample. The chain couples TRBV13 to TRBJ2-1, with 7 bases identical to TRBD2. The CDR3 covers 17 residues. In germline, CDR1 is PRHDT, CDR2 FYEKMQ (reference sequence). V was clipped by 2 bases and J by 3 bases; unmatched bases: 10. CDR3 loop: CASSLSSQAGRYNEQFF. The CDR3 coding sequence is TGTGCCAGCAGCTTAAGTTCCCAAGCGGGGCGCTACAATGAGCAGTTCTTC.

The V gene is TRBV6-6, the J gene TRBJ2-7; 11 bases line up with TRBD1. The V segment lost 3 bases and the J segment 7 bases; nucleotides outside the gene matches: 5. This CDR3 comprises 14 residues. Germline loops: CDR1 MNHNY, CDR2 SVGAGI (reference sequence). CDR3 residues: CASSYSGQGGEQYF. The CDR3 nucleotides are TGTGCCAGCAGTTATTCGGGACAGGGGGGTGAGCAGTACTTC.